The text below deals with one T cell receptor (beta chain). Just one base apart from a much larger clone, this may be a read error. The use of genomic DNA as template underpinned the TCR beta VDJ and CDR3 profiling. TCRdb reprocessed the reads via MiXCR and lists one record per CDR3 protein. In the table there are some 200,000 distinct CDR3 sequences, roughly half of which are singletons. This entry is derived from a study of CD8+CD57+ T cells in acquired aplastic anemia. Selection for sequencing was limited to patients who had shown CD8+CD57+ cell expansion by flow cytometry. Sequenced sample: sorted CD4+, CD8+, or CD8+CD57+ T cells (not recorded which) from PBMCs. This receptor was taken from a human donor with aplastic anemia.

The chain's CDR3 is CASSEPGGTNVLTF. CDR3 sequence (DNA): TGTGCCAGCAGTGAACCGGGAGGCACCAACGTCCTGACTTTC. V is TRBV6-1 and J is TRBJ2-6; TRBD2 agrees at 7 bases. V was pared by 2 bases and J by 8 bases, with 3 bases of the junction left unmatched. The germline CDR1 and CDR2 sequences are MNHNS and SASEGT. The CDR3 sequence is 14 residues long.